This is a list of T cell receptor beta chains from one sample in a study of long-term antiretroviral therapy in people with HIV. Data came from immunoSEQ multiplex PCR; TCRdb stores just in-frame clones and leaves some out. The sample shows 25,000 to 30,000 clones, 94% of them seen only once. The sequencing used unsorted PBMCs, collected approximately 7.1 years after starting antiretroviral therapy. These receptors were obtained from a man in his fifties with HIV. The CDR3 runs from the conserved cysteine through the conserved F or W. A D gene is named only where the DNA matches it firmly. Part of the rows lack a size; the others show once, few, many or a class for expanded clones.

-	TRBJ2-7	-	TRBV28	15	TGTGCCAGCGCCACATGGGGGGCGACCTCCTACGAGCAGTACTTC	CASATWGATSYEQYF
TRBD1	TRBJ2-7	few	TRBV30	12	TGTGCCTGGGCCACAGGGGGCTACGAGCAGTACTTC	CAWATGGYEQYF
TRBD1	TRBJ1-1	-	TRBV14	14	TGTGCCAGCAGCTCCGACAGGGGAAGGACTGAAGCTTTCTTT	CASSSDRGRTEAFF
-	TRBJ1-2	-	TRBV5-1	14	TGCGCCAGCAGCTTGCCGAAGGGGGGAACTGGCTACACCTTC	CASSLPKGGTGYTF
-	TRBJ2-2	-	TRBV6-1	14	TGTGCCACCCATCAGGGGCGATTCTCCGGGGAGCTGTTTTTT	CATHQGRFSGELFF
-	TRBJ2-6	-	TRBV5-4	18	TGTGCCAGCAGCTCCCGGGGAGGGGGCTTGTCTGGGGCCAACGTCCTGACTTTC	CASSSRGGGLSGANVLTF
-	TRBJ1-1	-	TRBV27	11	TGTGCCAGCACCGGGTTTACTGAAGCTTTCTTT	CASTGFTEAFF
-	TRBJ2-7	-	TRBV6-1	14	TGTGCCAGCAGGACGGGACTCGTCTCCTACGAGCAGTACTTC	CASRTGLVSYEQYF
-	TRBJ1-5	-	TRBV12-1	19	TGTGCCAGCAGCTTTGTAAGACAGGGTCAAATGGGGGGCAATCAGCCCCAGCATTTT	CASSFVRQGQMGGNQPQHF
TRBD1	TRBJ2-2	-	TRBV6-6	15	TGTGCCAGCAGCTCGGGACAGGGGTGGACCGGGGAGCTGTTTTTT	CASSSGQGWTGELFF
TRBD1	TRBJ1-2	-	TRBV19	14	TGTGCCAGTAGTATACAGGGGGAAGGCTATGGCTACACCTTC	CASSIQGEGYGYTF
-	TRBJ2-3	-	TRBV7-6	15	TGTGCCAGCAGCTTAGCGTGGGGGGTTTCTGATACGCAGTATTTT	CASSLAWGVSDTQYF
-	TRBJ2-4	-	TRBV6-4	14	TGTGCCAGCAGTGACTCACGCGCCCCTGACATTCAGTACTTC	CASSDSRAPDIQYF
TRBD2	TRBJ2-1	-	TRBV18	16	TGTGCCAGCTCACCAATAGGGACGGGGGGGCCTGGTGAGCAGTTCTTC	CASSPIGTGGPGEQFF
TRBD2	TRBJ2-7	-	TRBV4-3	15	TGCGCCAGCAGCCGTAATAGCGGGGGCCTCTACGAGCAGTACTTC	CASSRNSGGLYEQYF
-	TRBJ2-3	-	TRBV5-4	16	TGTGCCAGCAGCTTGGATTTGGTGGGTGGAACAGATACGCAGTATTTT	CASSLDLVGGTDTQYF
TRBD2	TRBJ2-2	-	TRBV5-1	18	TGCGCCAGCAGCTTGGCCCGTATCGGGGGGGCCAACACCGGGGAGCTGTTTTTT	CASSLARIGGANTGELFF
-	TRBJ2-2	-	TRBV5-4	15	TGTGCCAGCAGCTTATCCGGACAAAACACCGGGGAGCTGTTTTTT	CASSLSGQNTGELFF
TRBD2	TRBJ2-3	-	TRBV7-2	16	TGTGCCAGCAGCTTAGTCCCTAGCGGGGGCACAGATACGCAGTATTTT	CASSLVPSGGTDTQYF
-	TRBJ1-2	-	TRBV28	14	TGTGCCAGCAGTCCAGGACCGGGAGGGTATGGCTACACCTTC	CASSPGPGGYGYTF
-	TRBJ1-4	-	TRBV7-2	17	TGTGCCAGCAGCCCTAGCTTAGGAAGCGGGACCGATGAAAAACTGTTTTTT	CASSPSLGSGTDEKLFF
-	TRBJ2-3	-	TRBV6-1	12	TGTGCCAGCAGTTCCTCACTGGATACGCAGTATTTT	CASSSSLDTQYF
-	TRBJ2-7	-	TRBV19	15	TGTGCCAGTAGTATGCTAGCATCGGCATTCGACGAGCAGTACTTC	CASSMLASAFDEQYF
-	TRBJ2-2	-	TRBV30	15	TGTGCCTGGAGTGGTTGGGGGAAAAACACCGGGGAGCTGTTTTTT	CAWSGWGKNTGELFF
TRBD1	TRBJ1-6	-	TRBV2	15	TGTGCCAGCAGTATAGGGACAGCTAATAATTCACCCCTCCACTTT	CASSIGTANNSPLHF
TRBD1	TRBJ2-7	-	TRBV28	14	TGTGCCAGCACTCCGGACAGGGGGCTCTACGAGCAGTACTTC	CASTPDRGLYEQYF
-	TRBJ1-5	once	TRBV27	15	TGTGCCAGCAGTTTAATTCCGGGGGCCGATCAGCCCCAGCATTTT	CASSLIPGADQPQHF
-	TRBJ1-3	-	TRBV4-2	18	TGTGCCAGCAGCCAAGAATCGCATGCTTCAGGGTCTGGAAACACCATATATTTT	CASSQESHASGSGNTIYF
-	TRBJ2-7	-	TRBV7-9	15	TGTGCCAGCAGCTCAGGGGGGGCCTTGTTTTACGAGCAGTACTTC	CASSSGGALFYEQYF